This T cell receptor (beta chain) emerged from a study of human T cells and chemical hapten exposure. Across the whole study: TCR yields per sample varied mostly from small pooled library volume differences. Study findings and constraints: The study found that DPC sensitization did not change TCRs above 1 in 1000 frequency.

As regards this clonotype: Its antigen is currently unknown.

The sample's time point: healthy volunteer bleed at 6 weeks. The starting material, unfractionated whole blood, was used for total RNA extraction. TCRdb ran MiXCR on the RACE reads and lists one entry per CDR3 protein. The repertoire includes 70,000 to 85,000 distinct CDR3 sequences, over 8.5% of them detected once, and roughly 1.4% sits in the top ten. The V gene lost 3 bases and the J gene lost 10 bases, with 16 bases spanning the gap. Germline CDR1 reads ENHRY; CDR2 reads SYGVKD. The CDR3 sequence is 14 residues long. The sequence was obtained from a male donor in good health. Some clones in this sample may be carry-over from other donors' samples. Sequenced sample: whole blood. V usage is TRBV10-3 and J usage is TRBJ2-1, with D maybe TRBD2 (5 bases). The CDR3 loop is CAISELVLRGEQFF. The CDR3 DNA reads TGTGCCATCAGTGAACTCGTCCTCAGAGGGGAGCAGTTCTTC.